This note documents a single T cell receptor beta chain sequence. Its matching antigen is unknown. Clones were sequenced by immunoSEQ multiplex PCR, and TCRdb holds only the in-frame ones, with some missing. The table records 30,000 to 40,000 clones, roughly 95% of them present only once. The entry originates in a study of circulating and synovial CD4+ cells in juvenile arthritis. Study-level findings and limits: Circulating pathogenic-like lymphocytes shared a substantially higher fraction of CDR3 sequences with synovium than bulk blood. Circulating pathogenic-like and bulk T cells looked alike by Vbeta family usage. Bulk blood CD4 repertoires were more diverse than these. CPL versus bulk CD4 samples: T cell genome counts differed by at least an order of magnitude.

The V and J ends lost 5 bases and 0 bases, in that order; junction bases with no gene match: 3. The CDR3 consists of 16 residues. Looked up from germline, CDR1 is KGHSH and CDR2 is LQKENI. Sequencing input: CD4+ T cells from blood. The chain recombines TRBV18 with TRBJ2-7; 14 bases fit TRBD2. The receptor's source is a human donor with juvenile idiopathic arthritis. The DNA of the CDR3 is TGTGCCAGCTCAATGGGACTAGCGGGGGACTCCTACGAGCAGTACTTC. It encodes CASSMGLAGDSYEQYF. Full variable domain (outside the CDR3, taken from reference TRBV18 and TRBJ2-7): NAGVMQNPRHLVRRRGQEARLRCSPMKGHSHVYWYRQLPEEGLKFMVYLQKENIIDESGMPKERFSAEFPKEGPSILRIQQVVRGDSAAYFCASSMGLAGDSYEQYFGPGTRLTVT.